The 4 T cell receptor beta chains in this list originate from one sample, sequenced in a study of T cell repertoires in cytomegalovirus infection. Their antigen targets remain unknown. TCRdb called the reads again in MiXCR, with one record for every CDR3 protein. The table lists about 890,000 distinct CDR3 sequences, approximately 31% of them singletons. Source: cultured CD8+ T cells from PBMCs, taken from culture after CMV antigen stimulation. These receptors originate from a human donor in good health (CMV status not recorded). Some clones in this sample may be carry-over from other donors' samples.

This clonotype has more than one count but fewer than ten. The V call is TRBV20-1, the J call TRBJ1-6; unclear D gene. The V and J ends lost 6 bases and 2 bases respectively, with 8 bases between them. Germline CDR1 DFQATT, CDR2 SNEGSKA (reference sequence). The CDR3 runs to 13 residues. CDR3: CSAPVAYNSPLHF. The CDR3 DNA reads as TGCAGTGCGCCGGTCGCCTATAATTCACCCCTCCACTTT.

This clonotype was seen a handful of times. The V gene is TRBV19, the J gene TRBJ1-1; maybe TRBD1 (6 bases). Germline values: CDR1 LNHDA, CDR2 SQIVND (reference sequence). Trimming removed 3 bases from V and 7 bases from J, with 12 bases in between. The CDR3 extends over 13 amino acids. The CDR3 protein is CASSMNRVDEAFF. Written as DNA, the CDR3 is TGTGCCAGTAGTATGAACAGGGTGGATGAAGCTTTCTTT.

A remark on this clonotype: At one end the junction does not follow the germline gene, possibly because of a read error. This chain links TRBV7-2 with TRBJ1-6; the D gene is possibly TRBD1 (5 bases). Germline V lookup: CDR1 SGHTA, CDR2 FQGNSA. The CDR3 extends over 17 amino acids. CDR3 sequence reads: CVSSPQSFQGSNSPLHF. The CDR3 DNA reads TGTGTCAGCAGCCCCCAGTCATTCCAGGGTAGCAATTCACCCCTCCACTTT.

This clonotype was detected many times. V is TRBV28 and J is TRBJ1-5, with 9 bases that match TRBD1. Germline values: CDR1 MDHEN, CDR2 SYDVKM. V dropped 5 bases and J dropped 5; count of bases not matched to a gene: 4. The CDR3 contains 14 residues. CDR3: CASSTRTGDQPQHF. The CDR3 region has the DNA TGTGCCAGCAGTACTAGGACAGGGGATCAGCCCCAGCATTTT.